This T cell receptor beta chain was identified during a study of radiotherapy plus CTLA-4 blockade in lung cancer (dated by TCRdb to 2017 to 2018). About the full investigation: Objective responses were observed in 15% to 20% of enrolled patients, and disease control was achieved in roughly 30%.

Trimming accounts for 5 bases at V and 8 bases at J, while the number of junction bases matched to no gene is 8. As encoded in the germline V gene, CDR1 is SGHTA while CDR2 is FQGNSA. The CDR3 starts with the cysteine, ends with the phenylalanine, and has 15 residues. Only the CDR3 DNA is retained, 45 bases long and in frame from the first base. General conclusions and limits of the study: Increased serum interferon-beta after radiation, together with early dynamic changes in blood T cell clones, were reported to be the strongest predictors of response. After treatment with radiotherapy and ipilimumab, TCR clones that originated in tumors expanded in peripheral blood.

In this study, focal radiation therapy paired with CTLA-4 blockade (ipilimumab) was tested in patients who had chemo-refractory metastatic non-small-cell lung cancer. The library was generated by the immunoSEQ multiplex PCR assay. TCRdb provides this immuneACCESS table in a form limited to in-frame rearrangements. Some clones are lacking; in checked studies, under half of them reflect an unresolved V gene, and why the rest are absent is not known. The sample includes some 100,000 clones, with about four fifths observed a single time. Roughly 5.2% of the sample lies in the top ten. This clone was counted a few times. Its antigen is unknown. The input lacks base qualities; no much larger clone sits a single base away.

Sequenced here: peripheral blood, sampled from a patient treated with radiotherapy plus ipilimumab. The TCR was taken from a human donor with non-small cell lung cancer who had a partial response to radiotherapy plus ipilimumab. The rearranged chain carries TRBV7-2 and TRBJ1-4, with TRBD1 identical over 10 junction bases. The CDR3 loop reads CASSPMTGGLEKLFF. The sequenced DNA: TGTGCCAGCAGCCCCATGACAGGGGGCTTAGAAAAACTGTTTTTT.